The clone carrying this T cell receptor (beta chain) is a singleton in its sample. The CDR3 loop spans 13 amino acids. Per germline, CDR1 SGHTA and CDR2 FQGNSA. V was clipped by 5 bases and J by 7 bases; unmatched bases: 7. This entry comes from a study of blood T cell repertoires in COVID-19. Study overall: Spain, Italy and the United States supplied samples that represented acute and convalescent COVID-19. Sources were T cells, B-cell-depleted T cells, or PBMCs; the material itself was cDNA or gDNA.

In the study's own analysis: For nucleated cells, counts were estimated from reference gene primer amplification. Some clones are missing from TCRdb's copy, which holds only in-frame ones; the method was immunoSEQ multiplex PCR. The DNA gave D and trimming, while V, J and clone size come from that table. Of about 150,000 clones in the sample, more than 80% were seen once. The sequenced sample consisted of peripheral blood. This clonotype was sampled from a man aged 50 to 59 with acute or convalescent COVID-19. J is TRBJ1-2 and V is TRBV7-2, with 7 positions matching TRBD1. Here the CDR3 reads CASSVGQGVGYTF. The CDR3 DNA is TGTGCCAGCAGCGTAGGCCAGGGGGTTGGCTACACCTTC.